These 32 T cell receptor beta chains came from one sample sequenced in a study of cytomegalovirus exposure and HLA in healthy donors (dated 2017 in TCRdb). Libraries were prepared through the immunoSEQ multiplex PCR assay. In its TCRdb copy, this immuneACCESS table keeps in-frame sequences only and misses some clones. Where compared with another copy, unresolved V genes explain less than half of these, and the others have no known cause. In all, the sample holds 95,000 to 150,000 clones, and 90% to 97% of those were seen once. The top ten clones comprise 1.7% of the sample. The material sequenced was PBMCs. Receptor source: a man aged 18 to 30 in good health and CMV-seronegative.

V is TRBV14 and J is TRBJ2-1, with 11 bases that match TRBD2. V trimming: 4 bases; J trimming: 7 bases; junction bases outside the gene matches: 3. Germline V gene data show CDR1 as SGHDN and CDR2 as FVKESK. The CDR3 totals 14 residues. CDR3 DNA sequence: TGTGCCAGCAGCCTATTAGCGGGAGGGAATGAGCAGTTCTTC. The encoded protein is CASSLLAGGNEQFF.

The J gene is TRBJ1-1, the V gene TRBV10-3; 8 nucleotides align to TRBD1. The germline CDR1 and CDR2 sequences are ENHRY and SYGVKD. This CDR3 spans 14 amino acids. V trimming: 8 bases; J trimming: 0 bases; junction bases outside the gene matches: 5. The CDR3 loop reads CAIGPGQVNTEAFF. The CDR3 DNA is TGTGCCATCGGACCGGGACAGGTGAACACTGAAGCTTTCTTT.

The chain has TRBV7-9 and TRBJ2-7; D is perhaps TRBD1 (7 bases). This CDR3 is built from 16 residues. V gave up 0 bases and J gave up 5 bases, with 17 bases separating them. Germline V gene sequence: CDR1 SEHNR, CDR2 FQNEAQ (reference sequence). The CDR3 reads CASSLAGGPGGNEQYF. In nucleotides, the CDR3 is TGTGCCAGCAGCTTAGCAGGAGGCCCAGGGGGGAACGAGCAGTACTTC.

The chain links TRBV28 to TRBJ1-1, with D unresolved. Trimming left V 4 bases short and J 5 bases short, with 11 bases between. CDR3 size: 13 residues. Germline CDR1 MDHEN, CDR2 SYDVKM. The CDR3 DNA is TGTGCCAGCAGTTGGACTTCTCGGACTGAAGCTTTCTTT. This translates into CASSWTSRTEAFF.

This clone was detected once. The V gene is TRBV5-1, the J gene TRBJ1-4; D is perhaps TRBD1 (6 bases). V was cut by 1 base and J by 6 bases, with 13 bases left in between. The CDR3 has 15 residues. The germline V gene has CDR1 SGHRS and CDR2 YFSETQ. The CDR3 is CASSLSPDSYEKLFF. For the CDR3, the DNA is TGCGCCAGCAGCTTGAGTCCGGACAGTTATGAAAAACTGTTTTTT.

V usage is TRBV11-2 and J usage is TRBJ1-1; 7 bases align to TRBD1. The CDR3 loop spans 16 amino acids. The V and J ends lost 3 bases and 0 bases, in that order; junction bases with no gene match: 7. Germline values: CDR1 SGHAT, CDR2 FQNNGV. As DNA, the CDR3 is TGTGCCAGCAGCTTTTACAGGGGCTCCATGAACACTGAAGCTTTCTTT. Amino acids: CASSFYRGSMNTEAFF. Based on the CDR3 plus reference TRBV11-2 and TRBJ1-1, the full variable domain is EAGVAQSPRYKIIEKRQSVAFWCNPISGHATLYWYQQILGQGPKLLIQFQNNGVVDDSQLPKDRFSAERLKGVDSTLKIQPAKLEDSAVYLCASSFYRGSMNTEAFFGQGTRLTVV.

The V call is TRBV7-2, the J call TRBJ2-7, with 9 bases that match TRBD1. From germline, CDR1 is SGHTA and CDR2 FQGNSA. The CDR3 runs to 15 residues. The V and J ends lost 2 bases and 0 bases, in that order; junction bases with no gene match: 2. CDR3 amino acids: CASSLLGQGSYEQYF. The DNA of the CDR3 is TGTGCCAGCAGCTTACTGGGACAGGGCTCCTACGAGCAGTACTTC.

This chain connects TRBV27 to TRBJ1-1; 7 positions agree with TRBD1. The germline CDR1 and CDR2 sequences are MNHEY and SMNVEV (reference sequence). The V gene end was trimmed by 9 bases and the J gene end by 0 bases; junction bases not matched to a gene: 7. The CDR3 totals 14 residues. CDR3 DNA: TGTGCCAGTGTAGGGGGCGCGATGAACACTGAAGCTTTCTTT. It specifies CASVGGAMNTEAFF.

This sequence joins TRBV7-9 and TRBJ2-7; D gene uncertain. The CDR3 loop spans 11 amino acids. CDR1 is SEHNR, CDR2 FQNEAQ, per germline (reference sequence). Trimming pared 3 bases from V and 3 bases from J, leaving 3 bases between. The CDR3 DNA reads as TGTGCCAGCAGCTTCAACTACGAGCAGTACTTC. It codes for CASSFNYEQYF.

The J gene is TRBJ1-2, the V gene TRBV9, with D possibly TRBD1 on 5 matching bases. The CDR3 length is 14 residues. Germline CDR1 SGDLS, CDR2 YYNGEE. V was cut by 3 bases and J by 7 bases, with 16 bases left in between. CDR3 DNA: TGTGCCAGCAGCGCGAATGCAGGGCTGGCTGGCTACACCTTC. It yields the protein CASSANAGLAGYTF.

The chain employs TRBV30 and TRBJ2-7; 8 bases fit TRBD1. Germline CDR1 and CDR2: GTSNPN and SVGIG (reference sequence). This CDR3 is built from 18 residues. V was pared by 0 bases and J by 1 base, with 14 bases of the junction left unmatched. The CDR3 DNA reads TGTGCCTGGAGTGTACGGTATTCTCGGGACAGGTATTCCTACGAGCAGTACTTC. Protein product: CAWSVRYSRDRYSYEQYF.

The chain has TRBV28 and TRBJ1-5; the D is unclear. The CDR3 spans 12 residues. V lost 8 bases, J lost 4 bases, and 9 bases lay in between. Germline V gene lookup returns CDR1 MDHEN and CDR2 SYDVKM. The CDR3 spells CASDRVNQPQHF. The DNA for the CDR3 is TGTGCCAGCGACCGGGTGAATCAGCCCCAGCATTTT.

This clone showed up just once. The chain recombines TRBV27 with TRBJ2-7; TRBD1 aligns across 7 bases. CDR1 and CDR2 (germline): MNHEY, SMNVEV (reference sequence). Trimming cost V 6 bases and J 3 bases; bases outside gene matches: 11. The CDR3 is 15 amino acids. CDR3 in amino acids: CASRPPGTANYEQYF. The CDR3 DNA sequence: TGTGCCAGCAGACCCCCCGGGACAGCGAACTACGAGCAGTACTTC.

This chain joins TRBV28 and TRBJ2-1; D may be TRBD2 (5 bases). Trimming cost V 1 base and J 2 bases, with 12 bases left between them. The germline CDR1 and CDR2 sequences are MDHEN and SYDVKM. The CDR3 runs to 16 residues. CDR3 sequence: CASSLLVRGTYNEQFF. The DNA for the CDR3 is TGTGCCAGCAGTTTATTGGTCCGGGGTACCTACAATGAGCAGTTCTTC.

J is TRBJ1-1 and V is TRBV30; D is uncertain. The CDR3 runs 12 residues. V was trimmed by 2 bases and J by 3 bases, leaving 7 bases between them. Germline values: CDR1 GTSNPN, CDR2 SVGIG (reference sequence). The CDR3 DNA is TGTGCCTGGAGTTTCATTCACACTGAAGCTTTCTTT. This translates into CAWSFIHTEAFF. Full variable domain (remainder filled in from reference TRBV30 and TRBJ1-1): SQTIHQWPATLVQPVGSPLSLECTVEGTSNPNLYWYRQAAGRGLQLLFYSVGIGQISSEVPQNLSASRPQDRQFILSSKKLLLSDSGFYLCAWSFIHTEAFFGQGTRLTVV.

This clone was counted a single time. The chain has TRBV7-9 and TRBJ2-1; 12 bases are a match to TRBD2. Germline V gene sequence: CDR1 SEHNR, CDR2 FQNEAQ (reference sequence). V was pared by 5 bases and J by 1 base, with 12 bases of the junction left unmatched. The CDR3 sequence is 19 residues long. CDR3 bases: TGTGCCAGCAGCCCGCGAACTAGCGGGAGGCTCTATTCCTACAATGAGCAGTTCTTC. Amino acids: CASSPRTSGRLYSYNEQFF. The variable domain in full, with the rest retrieved from reference TRBV7-9 and TRBJ2-1, is DTGVSQNPRHKITKRGQNVTFRCDPISEHNRLYWYRQTLGQGPEFLTYFQNEAQLEKSRLLSDRFSAERPKGSFSTLEIQRTEQGDSAMYLCASSPRTSGRLYSYNEQFFGPGTRLTVL.

The V and J genes are TRBV19 and TRBJ1-2; D gene uncertain. CDR3 size: 13 residues. With 5 bases removed from V and 8 bases from J, the gap between germline ends came to 15 bases. Germline loops: CDR1 LNHDA, CDR2 SQIVND (reference sequence). The CDR3 loop is CASSAPKQWGYTF. The DNA for the CDR3 is TGTGCCAGTAGTGCGCCCAAACAGTGGGGCTACACCTTC.

V is TRBV5-1 and J is TRBJ2-3; TRBD2 aligns across 9 bases. V trimming: 5 bases; J trimming: 2 bases; junction bases outside the gene matches: 12. Germline loops: CDR1 SGHRS, CDR2 YFSETQ. This CDR3 comprises 17 residues. Here the CDR3 reads CASSPSQTSGLTDTQYF. In DNA form, the CDR3 reads TGCGCCAGCAGTCCTTCGCAGACTAGCGGCCTCACAGATACGCAGTATTTT.

CDR3 sequence (DNA): TGTGCCAGCAGTCGACGGAGCATCCATAGCAATCAGCCCCAGCATTTT. Translating it yields CASSRRSIHSNQPQHF. This rearrangement joins TRBV28 to TRBJ1-5; D call uncertain. Germline assignment: CDR1 MDHEN and CDR2 SYDVKM. This CDR3 spans 16 amino acids. Trimming removed 5 bases from V and 0 bases from J, with 14 bases in between. Combining the CDR3 with reference TRBV28 and TRBJ1-5 gives the whole variable domain DVKVTQSSRYLVKRTGEKVFLECVQDMDHENMFWYRQDPGLGLRLIYFSYDVKMKEKGDIPEGYSVSREKKERFSLILESASTNQTSMYLCASSRRSIHSNQPQHFGDGTRLSIL.

For the CDR3, the DNA is TGTGCCAGCAGCTCTGGCGGATACTACGAGCAGTACTTC. This gives the protein CASSSGGYYEQYF. The V gene is TRBV7-9, the J gene TRBJ2-7; D gene uncertain. Looked up from germline, CDR1 is SEHNR and CDR2 is FQNEAQ (reference sequence). This CDR3 has 13 residues. The V end lost 4 bases, the J end lost 3 bases, and 10 bases lay between the germline ends. The whole variable domain, filled in from reference TRBV7-9 and TRBJ2-7, reads DTGVSQNPRHKITKRGQNVTFRCDPISEHNRLYWYRQTLGQGPEFLTYFQNEAQLEKSRLLSDRFSAERPKGSFSTLEIQRTEQGDSAMYLCASSSGGYYEQYFGPGTRLTVT.

The chain links TRBV27 to TRBJ2-3; TRBD2 agrees at 7 bases. CDR3 length: 15 residues. V lost 2 bases, J lost 4 bases, and 6 bases stayed unmatched. CDR1 and CDR2 (germline): MNHEY, SMNVEV (reference sequence). In DNA form, the CDR3 reads TGTGCCAGCAGTTTAGCGGGGGTCCTGCCAGATACGCAGTATTTT. This translates into CASSLAGVLPDTQYF.

The chain has TRBV2 and TRBJ2-5, with D maybe TRBD2 (7 bases). Germline V gives CDR1 SNHLY, CDR2 FYNNEI. Trimming stripped 8 bases from V and 7 bases from J, with 14 bases between. The CDR3 has 12 residues. CDR3 sequence (DNA): TGTGCCAGCCACGAGGGAGGGGGGACCCAGTACTTC. Protein: CASHEGGGTQYF.

The chain has TRBV7-6 and TRBJ1-4; D is possibly TRBD1 (5 bases). Per germline, CDR1 SGHVS and CDR2 FNYEAQ. V shed 5 bases and J shed 2 bases, with 15 bases lying between them. This CDR3 region has 16 residues. As DNA, the CDR3 is TGTGCCAGCAGCCCGGACACCGGGAGGACTAATGAAAAACTGTTTTTT. As protein: CASSPDTGRTNEKLFF.

This clone was recorded only once. The chain carries TRBV30 and TRBJ2-2, with D perhaps matching TRBD1 (6 bases). The CDR3 contains 15 residues. With 4 bases removed from V and 4 bases from J, the gap between germline ends came to 16 bases. Germline V CDR1 and CDR2: GTSNPN, SVGIG (reference sequence). CDR3 sequence (DNA): TGTGCCTGGAACCCCAAGGGGGTAGGCACCGGGGAGCTGTTTTTT. The encoded protein is CAWNPKGVGTGELFF.

The chain uses TRBV7-9 and TRBJ2-7; 8 bases are shared with TRBD2. J gave up 5 bases and V 8 bases, and 11 bases lay outside the gene matches. The length of the CDR3 is 14 residues. CDR1 and CDR2 (germline): SEHNR, FQNEAQ (reference sequence). For the CDR3, the DNA is TGTGCCAGCGAAGCGGGAGTAGGTCCGAACGAGCAGTACTTC. Encoded protein: CASEAGVGPNEQYF.

The chain combines TRBV7-8 with TRBJ2-7; 7 bases are shared with TRBD2. The CDR3 has 15 amino acids. V lost 1 base, J lost 3 bases, and 6 bases stayed unmatched. Germline V CDR1 and CDR2: SGHVS, FQNEAQ. CDR3 in DNA: TGTGCCAGCAGCTTAGAGGGAGGGCCAATCTACGAGCAGTACTTC. Its protein product is CASSLEGGPIYEQYF.

This clone was counted only a few times. The V gene is TRBV5-5, the J gene TRBJ1-2, with 8 bases aligning to TRBD1. The V and J ends lost 5 bases and 7 bases, in that order; junction bases with no gene match: 7. Germline loops: CDR1 SGHKS, CDR2 YYEKEE (reference sequence). CDR3 length equals 13 residues. CDR3 residues: CASRRTGTGGYTF. The CDR3 coding sequence is TGTGCCAGCAGACGGACAGGGACAGGTGGCTACACCTTC.

This clone was recorded only once. This chain links TRBV29-1 with TRBJ1-2; D is unresolved. V lost 4 bases to trimming and J lost 4 bases, with 16 bases between them. CDR3 length equals 14 residues. CDR1 and CDR2 from the germline V gene are SQVTM and ANQGSEA. The CDR3 reads CSVALIGNLYGYTF. The CDR3 region has the DNA TGCAGCGTTGCCCTTATCGGGAACCTCTATGGCTACACCTTC. Full variable domain (remainder filled in from reference TRBV29-1 and TRBJ1-2): SAVISQKPSRDICQRGTSLTIQCQVDSQVTMMFWYRQQPGQSLTLIATANQGSEATYESGFVIDKFPISRPNLTFSTLTVSNMSPEDSSIYLCSVALIGNLYGYTFGSGTRLTVV.

The rearrangement links TRBV4-3 to TRBJ2-2; unclear D gene. The CDR3 spans 14 residues. The germline V gene encodes CDR1 LGHNA and CDR2 YSLEER. The V gene lost 0 bases and the J gene lost 6 bases, with 8 bases spanning the gap. CDR3 nucleotide sequence: TGCGCCAGCAGCCAAGATGTAAATTCCGGGGAGCTGTTTTTT. It is translated as CASSQDVNSGELFF.

The chain is built from TRBV19 and TRBJ2-2; the match to TRBD2 covers 7 bases. The germline gives CDR1 LNHDA, CDR2 SQIVND (reference sequence). Trimming cost V 7 bases and J 2 bases; bases outside gene matches: 4. There are 14 residues in the CDR3. CDR3 DNA sequence: TGTGCCAGTATAGCGGGTCTTAACACCGGGGAGCTGTTTTTT. It translates to CASIAGLNTGELFF.

V and J are TRBV16 and TRBJ2-3; 8 bases agree with TRBD2. V dropped 2 bases and J dropped 3; count of bases not matched to a gene: 4. From germline, CDR1 is KGHSY and CDR2 FQNENV. The CDR3 is 15 amino acids. CDR3 DNA sequence: TGTGCCAGCAGCCAAGGAAGCGGGAGTACAGATACGCAGTATTTT. This gives the protein CASSQGSGSTDTQYF.

J is TRBJ2-3 and V is TRBV28; D perhaps matches TRBD1 (6 bases). The CDR3 is 14 residues long. V dropped 4 bases and J dropped 0 bases, with 8 bases sitting between them. The V gene's germline CDR1 is MDHEN and CDR2 SYDVKM. CDR3 bases: TGTGCCAGCAGTTGGACAGACAGCACAGATACGCAGTATTTT. It yields the protein CASSWTDSTDTQYF.